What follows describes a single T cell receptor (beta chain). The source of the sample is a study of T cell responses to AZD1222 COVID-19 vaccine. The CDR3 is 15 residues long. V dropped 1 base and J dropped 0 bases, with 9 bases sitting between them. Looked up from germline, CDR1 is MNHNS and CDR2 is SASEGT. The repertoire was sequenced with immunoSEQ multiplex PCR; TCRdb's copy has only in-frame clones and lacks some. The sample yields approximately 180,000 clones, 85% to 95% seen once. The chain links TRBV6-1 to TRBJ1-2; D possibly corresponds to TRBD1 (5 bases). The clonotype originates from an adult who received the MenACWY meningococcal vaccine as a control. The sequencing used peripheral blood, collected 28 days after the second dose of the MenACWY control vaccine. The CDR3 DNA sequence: TGTGCCAGCAGTGAAGGGACAATTGCTAACTATGGCTACACCTTC. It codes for CASSEGTIANYGYTF.